This T cell receptor beta chain originates from a study of Graves' ophthalmopathy and Graves' hyperthyroidism. The overall study: Peripheral blood collection took place at initial diagnosis, before any treatment.

Amplified material comprised TCR beta CDR3 regions derived from RNA transcripts. RT-PCR in the first round used HTBI primers; a second-round multiplex PCR followed. MiXCR, applied by TCRdb to the multiplex PCR reads, yields one record per CDR3 protein. The sample consists of roughly 380,000 distinct CDR3 sequences, about 16% of them appearing once. General observations from the study: Most expanded clonotypes from thyroid (those above 0.001 frequency) were also found in blood.

This CDR3 is built from 14 residues. Germline values: CDR1 SGHTA, CDR2 FQGNSA. V was clipped by 3 bases and J by 8 bases, with 17 bases between them. Hyperthyroidism patients had new diagnoses, durations under 2 months, and ages of 18 to 65. Exclusion covered patients with other autoimmune diseases or uncontrolled infections (as well as pregnancy or lactation). On this clonotype: Its antigen remains unknown.

This sequence was found in a woman younger than 35 with stable Graves' hyperthyroidism. The chain uses TRBV7-2 and TRBJ2-7, with D possibly being TRBD2 (5 bases). The sequenced sample consisted of peripheral blood. CDR3 sequence: CASSFSGKNRQQYF. The CDR3 DNA follows: TGTGCCAGCAGCTTTTCGGGAAAGAACAGACAGCAGTACTTC.